The 2 T cell receptor beta chains given below trace back to one sample, sequenced in a study of beta chain features in type 1 diabetes. Isolated RNA was reverse transcribed in full, so expressed TCRB transcripts were sequenced. TCRdb's table, derived via immunoSEQ multiplex PCR, lists solely in-frame clones and lacks some. The sample includes 110,000 to 150,000 clones, approximately 9.2% seen only once; the top ten take roughly 0.7%. Sequencing used central memory CD4+ T cells from blood. Receptors were obtained from a man aged 18-30 years in good health.

This clone was seen more than once but under ten times. The rearrangement uses TRBV11-2 and TRBJ2-4; TRBD1 aligns across 7 bases. CDR3 length equals 14 residues. Germline-derived CDR1 and CDR2 are SGHAT and FQNNGV. Losses at the gene ends were 5 bases for V and 8 bases for J; bases not matched to a gene: 9. DNA of the CDR3: TGTGCCAGCAGCCCAAGGGACAGAGGGGACATTCAGTACTTC. Translating gives CASSPRDRGDIQYF.

The V gene is TRBV18, the J gene TRBJ1-5; D is ambiguous. V was pared by 1 base and J by 0 bases, with 4 bases between. The germline CDR1 and CDR2 sequences are KGHSH and LQKENI. The CDR3 is 14 residues long. CDR3 DNA sequence: TGTGCCAGCTCACCACAGCTTAGCAATCAGCCCCAGCATTTT. Translating gives CASSPQLSNQPQHF.